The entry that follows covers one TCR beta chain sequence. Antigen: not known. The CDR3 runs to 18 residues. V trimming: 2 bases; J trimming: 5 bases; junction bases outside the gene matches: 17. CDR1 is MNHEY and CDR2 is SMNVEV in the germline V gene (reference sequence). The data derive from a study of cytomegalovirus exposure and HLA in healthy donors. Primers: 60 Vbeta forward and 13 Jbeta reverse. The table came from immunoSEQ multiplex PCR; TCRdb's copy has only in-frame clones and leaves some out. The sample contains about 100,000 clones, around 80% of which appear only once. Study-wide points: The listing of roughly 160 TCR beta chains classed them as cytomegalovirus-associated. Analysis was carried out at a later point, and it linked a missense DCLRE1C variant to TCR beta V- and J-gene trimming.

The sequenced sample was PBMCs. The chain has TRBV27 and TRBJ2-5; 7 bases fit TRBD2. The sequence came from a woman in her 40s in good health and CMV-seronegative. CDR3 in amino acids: CASSLKWGGRGFVETQYF. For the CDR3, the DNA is TGTGCCAGCAGTTTAAAGTGGGGCGGGAGAGGATTCGTGGAGACCCAGTACTTC.